These 28 T cell receptor beta chains came from one sample sequenced in a study of CD8+CD57+ T cells in acquired aplastic anemia. The use of genomic DNA as template underpinned the TCR beta VDJ and CDR3 profiling. A single record per CDR3 protein comes from TCRdb applying MiXCR to the reads. The sample carries 400,000 to 500,000 distinct CDR3 sequences, 55% to 75% recorded once. Source material: sorted CD4+, CD8+, or CD8+CD57+ T cells (not recorded which) from PBMCs. The receptor source for this set is a human donor in good health, serving as a control.

This clonotype was counted many times. The gene calls are TRBV4-3 and TRBJ1-2; D is possibly TRBD1 (6 bases). This CDR3 region has 16 residues. Trimming shortened V by 1 base and J by 9 bases, and 21 bases separated the two germline ends. Germline V gives CDR1 LGHNA, CDR2 YSLEER. The CDR3: CASSQAHPGGASRYTF. CDR3 DNA sequence: TGCGCCAGCAGCCAAGCCCACCCGGGGGGCGCCTCCCGCTACACCTTC.

The rearrangement joins TRBV9 to TRBJ2-7, with a weak D call TRBD2 (7 bases). This CDR3 spans 15 amino acids. The V end was cut by 3 bases, the J end by 10 bases, with 23 bases between. Germline CDR1 SGDLS, CDR2 YYNGEE. The CDR3: CASSEAPLRAGAQYF. In DNA, the CDR3 is TGTGCCAGCAGCGAGGCCCCGTTACGGGCGGGGGCCCAGTACTTC.

On this clonotype: At one end, the junction sequence differs from germline, possibly due to a read error. CDR3 sequence reads: CASRGQGNYEQYFF. CDR3 DNA sequence: TGTGCCAGCAGAGGACAGGGAAACTACGAGCAGTACTTCTTC. V and J are TRBV7-8 and TRBJ1-2; 8 nucleotides align to TRBD1. CDR3 length: 14 amino acids. The germline CDR1 and CDR2 sequences are SGHVS and FQNEAQ. Using reference TRBV7-8 and TRBJ1-2 for the parts outside the CDR3, the full variable domain is GAGVSQSPRYKVAKRGQDVALRCDPISGHVSLFWYQQALGQGPEFLTYFQNEAQLDKSGLPSDRFFAERPEGSVSTLKIQRTQQEDSAVYLCASRGQGNYEQYFFGSGTRLTVV.

The chain carries TRBV9 and TRBJ1-5; no definite D call. The J call may be wrong; the DNA end is better matched by TRBJ2-3. The CDR3 covers 14 residues. Germline loops: CDR1 SGDLS, CDR2 YYNGEE. The CDR3 region has the DNA TGTGCCAGCAGCGAAAGCCCCCGACGGAGCGCCCAGTATTTT. As protein: CASSESPRRSAQYF.

This clonotype has just a few counts. The rearrangement joins TRBV19 to TRBJ1-1, with a possible D match to TRBD1 (5 bases). Trimming left V 7 bases short and J 6 bases short, with 18 bases between. Germline-derived CDR1 and CDR2 are LNHDA and SQIVND (reference sequence). CDR3 length: 14 residues. The CDR3: CASTPGDTGAEAFF. The CDR3 DNA reads TGTGCCAGTACCCCTGGGGATACGGGGGCTGAAGCTTTCTTT.

About this clonotype itself: A junction end diverges from the germline sequence, so it may reflect a read error. The chain employs TRBV7-8 and TRBJ1-4; D is unclear. The CDR3 runs to 14 residues. Looked up from germline, CDR1 is SGHVS and CDR2 is FQNEAQ. The CDR3 loop reads CASSFRQRGEKLFF. CDR3 in DNA: TGTGCCAGCAGCTTCCGGCAGCGTGGCGAAAAGCTGTTTTTT. Based on the CDR3 plus reference TRBV7-8 and TRBJ1-4, the full variable domain is GAGVSQSPRYKVAKRGQDVALRCDPISGHVSLFWYQQALGQGPEFLTYFQNEAQLDKSGLPSDRFFAERPEGSVSTLKIQRTQQEDSAVYLCASSFRQRGEKLFFGSGTQLSVL.

The sample holds many counts of this clonotype. This chain connects TRBV29-1 to TRBJ2-3; the D call may be TRBD1 or TRBD2 (5 bases each). V was shortened by 2 bases and J by 6 bases, with 18 bases between the two germline ends. Looked up from germline, CDR1 is SQVTM and CDR2 is ANQGSEA. The CDR3 sequence is 15 residues long. The chain's CDR3 is CSVERIAGTVDTQYF. For the CDR3, the DNA is TGCAGCGTTGAACGTATCGCAGGGACGGTTGATACGCAGTATTTT.

In this sample, this clonotype turned up a few times. The genes are TRBV2 and TRBJ2-5; D remains unclear. This CDR3 has 13 residues. V lost 8 bases and J lost 3, with 13 bases in between. Germline lookup yields CDR1 SNHLY and CDR2 FYNNEI. CDR3 sequence reads: CASSRNEKETQYF. In DNA, the CDR3 is TGTGCCAGCTCCCGAAACGAGAAAGAGACCCAGTACTTC.

The chain employs TRBV5-1 and TRBJ2-5; no reliable D call. In germline, CDR1 is SGHRS, CDR2 YFSETQ. The CDR3 has 16 amino acids. Trimming pared 1 base from V and 0 bases from J, leaving 13 bases between. The CDR3 loop is CASSLLQTYDQETQYF. The CDR3 DNA sequence: TGCGCCAGCAGCTTGTTACAGACCTACGACCAAGAGACCCAGTACTTC.

The rearrangement links TRBV11-1 to TRBJ1-6; no definite D call. Germline V gene lookup returns CDR1 SGHAT and CDR2 FQDESV (reference sequence). This CDR3 region has 15 residues. Trimming left V 4 bases short and J 6 bases short, with 13 bases between. Written as DNA, the CDR3 is TGTGCCAGCAGCTACGGTACACGCACTAATTCACCCCTCCACTTT. Translating gives CASSYGTRTNSPLHF.

Many counts were recorded for this clonotype. This chain links TRBV25-1 with TRBJ1-2; D perhaps matches TRBD1 (5 bases). Trimming took off 2 bases at V and 4 bases at J, with 14 bases between the two ends. This CDR3 region has 15 residues. Germline CDR1 is MGHDK and CDR2 is SYGVNS. The CDR3, as DNA: TGTGCCAGCAGTGAAGGGGACTCAGACATCTATGGCTACACCTTC. It specifies CASSEGDSDIYGYTF.

There are many counts of this clonotype. The chain employs TRBV7-2 and TRBJ1-6, with D possibly TRBD1 on 5 matching bases. This CDR3 is 15 amino acids long. With 1 base removed from V and 10 bases from J, the gap between germline ends came to 14 bases. Germline-derived CDR1 and CDR2 are SGHTA and FQGNSA. The CDR3: CASSLEGAPVSPLHF. In DNA form, the CDR3 reads TGTGCCAGCAGCTTAGAAGGGGCGCCTGTGTCACCCCTCCACTTT.

This clonotype was found once. The missing conserved phenylalanine or tryptophan at the end of this CDR3 makes a read error likely. No DNA is shown, since the ends of the CDR3 on it are uncertain; the CDR3 is the one TCRdb lists. V usage is TRBV10-3 and J usage is TRBJ2-2; the table's TRBD1 call for D was not verified on the DNA. The CDR3 extends over 15 residues, inclusive of both ends. Looked up from germline, CDR1 is ENHRY and CDR2 is SYGVKD. This CDR3 is CASKSGRGNNEELFC.

V and J are TRBV20-1 and TRBJ1-1, with D unclear. CDR1 DFQATT and CDR2 SNEGSKA come from the germline V gene (reference sequence). The CDR3 sequence is 13 residues long. V shed 1 base and J shed 9 bases, with 15 bases lying between them. Here the CDR3 DNA reads TGCAGTGCTAGAGCAGGCTCTGGAAACAAAGCTTTCTTT. Encoded protein: CSARAGSGNKAFF.

The V and J genes are TRBV2 and TRBJ2-7, with 8 positions matching TRBD1. Germline trimming cut 6 bases from V and 0 bases from J; bases unmatched to any gene: 4. In germline, CDR1 is SNHLY, CDR2 FYNNEI. The CDR3 loop spans 14 amino acids. The CDR3 nucleotides are TGTGCCAGCAGCAGACAGGGGCCCTCCTACGAGCAGTACTTC. It translates to CASSRQGPSYEQYF.

Of note for this clonotype: Its ends do not fully match the called genes, so a read error is possible. V and J are TRBV2 and TRBJ2-7, with 7 bases that match TRBD1. The CDR3 runs to 14 residues. The germline V gene encodes CDR1 SNHLY and CDR2 FYNNEI. CDR3 DNA: TGTGCCAGCAGAGGGGGCGTGAGTCCCTACGGGCAGAACTTC. Residues: CASRGGVSPYGQNF.

This rearrangement joins TRBV12-3 or TRBV12-4 to TRBJ2-1; 7 positions match TRBD2. The V and J ends lost 6 bases and 0 bases, in that order; junction bases with no gene match: 11. CDR3 length: 17 residues. For the CDR3, the DNA is TGTGCCAGCAGCCCTTTTCCGGGGGGAAGCTCCTACAATGAGCAGTTCTTC. This sequence encodes CASSPFPGGSSYNEQFF.

The J gene is TRBJ2-3, the V gene TRBV5-1, with 10 bases matching TRBD1. The CDR3 loop spans 16 amino acids. Trimming cost V 0 bases and J 5 bases; bases outside gene matches: 6. Per the germline V gene, CDR1 is SGHRS and CDR2 is YFSETQ. The CDR3 here is CASSLGQGAQLDTQYF. For the CDR3, the DNA is TGCGCCAGCAGCTTGGGACAGGGGGCGCAGTTAGATACGCAGTATTTT.

Only a few counts were recorded for this clonotype. This rearrangement joins TRBV2 to TRBJ1-6; D is undetermined. This CDR3 comprises 16 residues. Between the trimmed V and J ends, which lost 5 bases and 5 bases, there was a span of 16 bases. CDR1 and CDR2 from the germline V gene are SNHLY and FYNNEI. DNA of the CDR3: TGTGCCAGCAGTCCCCCGACTGGAAACGATAATTCACCCCTCCACTTT. Its protein product is CASSPPTGNDNSPLHF.

This clonotype was observed many times. The chain is built from TRBV10-3 and TRBJ2-1; D possibly uses TRBD1 or TRBD2 (6 bases each). The germline V and J ends were trimmed by 2 bases and 7 bases, with 18 bases remaining between them. CDR3 length equals 16 residues. CDR1 is ENHRY and CDR2 is SYGVKD in the germline V gene. The CDR3 nucleotides read TGTGCCATCAGTGAGGGAGGGGCAGGGGTAAGGAATGAGCAGTTCTTC. It is translated as CAISEGGAGVRNEQFF.

The chain recombines TRBV9 with TRBJ2-5, with 8 positions matching TRBD1. Per the germline V gene, CDR1 is SGDLS and CDR2 is YYNGEE. CDR3 length: 14 residues. The CDR3 is CAANPRDRWEEQYF. DNA for the CDR3: TGTGCTGCCAACCCACGGGACAGGTGGGAGGAGCAGTACTTC.

This clonotype has a single count. One end of the junction varies from germline; a read error may be responsible. The chain has TRBV10-3 and TRBJ1-5; D not certain. Germline CDR1 ENHRY, CDR2 SYGVKD. The CDR3 sequence is 14 residues long. Here the CDR3 reads CASSADKADQTQNF. The CDR3 nucleotides read TGTGCCAGCAGCGCTGACAAGGCTGATCAGACCCAGAATTTT.

A note on this clonotype: No DNA is shown, since the ends of the CDR3 on it are uncertain; the CDR3 is the one TCRdb lists. The rearrangement joins TRBV25-1 to TRBJ2-7; the D call TRBD2 from the table was never checked on the DNA. The CDR3 is made up of 15 amino acids, end residues included. The germline V gene encodes CDR1 MGHDK and CDR2 SYGVNS. CDR3 sequence: CASSQGRGYTFEQYF.

Worth noting for this clonotype: Mismatch with germline at one junction end may stem from a read error. V usage is TRBV5-1 and J usage is TRBJ2-5; a possible D gene is TRBD2 (7 bases). Germline loops: CDR1 SGHRS, CDR2 YFSETQ. The CDR3 loop spans 14 amino acids. The DNA of the CDR3 is TGTGCCAGCAGCCCATCGGGGGGCAATCAGCCCCAGTACTTC. Amino acids: CASSPSGGNQPQYF. Filled out from reference TRBV5-1 and TRBJ2-5, the complete variable domain reads KAGVTQTPRYLIKTRGQQVTLSCSPISGHRSVSWYQQTPGQGLQFLFEYFSETQRNKGNFPGRFSGRQFSNSRSEMNVSTLELGDSALYLCASSPSGGNQPQYFGPGTRLLVL.

Many counts were recorded for this clonotype. The chain is built from TRBV20-1 and TRBJ2-3; D may be TRBD2 (7 bases). Deletions cut 5 bases from V and 6 bases from J, with 15 bases between. This CDR3 is 13 amino acids long. Looked up from germline, CDR1 is DFQATT and CDR2 is SNEGSKA (reference sequence). The CDR3 loop reads CSAGRGALDTQYF. For the CDR3, the DNA is TGCAGTGCTGGACGGGGGGCCCTTGATACGCAGTATTTT.

As to this clonotype: The junction departs from the called germline gene at one end, perhaps through a read error. The chain is built from TRBV5-5 and TRBJ2-7; TRBD2 agrees at 7 bases. The CDR3 runs 14 residues. Germline values: CDR1 SGHKS, CDR2 YYEKEE (reference sequence). CDR3: CASSLCGGIYEQYF. As DNA, the CDR3 is TGCGCCAGCAGCTTATGCGGGGGAATATACGAGCAGTACTTC.

CDR3 nucleotides: TGTGCCAGTAGTATAGAGGCTTTTACCGATTCACCCCTCCACTTT. Its translation: CASSIEAFTDSPLHF. This chain uses TRBV19 with TRBJ1-6; D is ambiguous. The CDR3 length is 15 residues. CDR1 LNHDA and CDR2 SQIVND come from the germline V gene (reference sequence). V was cut by 0 bases and J by 8 bases, with 11 bases left in between. The full variable domain, rest sourced from reference TRBV19 and TRBJ1-6, is DGGITQSPKYLFRKEGQNVTLSCEQNLNHDAMYWYRQDPGQGLRLIYYSQIVNDFQKGDIAEGYSVSREKKESFPLTVTSAQKNPTAFYLCASSIEAFTDSPLHFGNGTRLTVT.

The chain is built from TRBV5-6 and TRBJ2-1, with D possibly TRBD1 on 6 matching bases. From germline, CDR1 is SGHDT and CDR2 YYEEEE. The ends were cut back, 0 bases at V and 7 bases at J, with 14 bases in the middle. The CDR3 runs 15 residues. CDR3 in amino acids: CASSLVQGKENEQFF. The CDR3 nucleotides read TGTGCCAGCAGCTTGGTCCAGGGGAAGGAAAATGAGCAGTTCTTC.